Presented here are 8 T cell receptor beta chains from one specimen sequenced in a study of blood T cell repertoires in COVID-19. Sequencing used immunoSEQ multiplex PCR; TCRdb keeps in-frame clones, though not all of them. Of approximately 240,000 clones in the sample, roughly 84% were seen once. The sequencing input was peripheral blood. The receptors shown here come from a woman aged 40 to 50 with active or convalescent COVID-19.

This clone was detected only a few times. The chain recombines TRBV7-2 with TRBJ2-3; D is ambiguous. Trimming stripped 1 base from V and 0 bases from J, with 5 bases between. This CDR3 is built from 14 residues. Germline V gene data show CDR1 as SGHTA and CDR2 as FQGNSA. The CDR3 sequence is CASSLGPSTDTQYF. For the CDR3, the DNA is TGTGCCAGCAGCTTAGGGCCTAGCACAGATACGCAGTATTTT.

This chain uses TRBV6-1 with TRBJ2-1, with 11 nucleotides matching TRBD2. Per germline, CDR1 MNHNS and CDR2 SASEGT. V lost 1 base and J lost 8; bases outside the gene matches: 13. The CDR3 spans 18 residues. The CDR3 DNA is TGTGCCAGCAGTGAAGTGCTAGCGGGGGGATACAGACGGGATGAGCAGTTCTTC. Translation: CASSEVLAGGYRRDEQFF.

The chain uses TRBV27 and TRBJ2-1; the match to TRBD1 covers 7 bases. Germline CDR1 and CDR2: MNHEY and SMNVEV (reference sequence). The CDR3 contains 17 residues. The trim removed 7 bases at V and 1 base at J, leaving 13 bases unmatched. Written as DNA, the CDR3 is TGTGCCAGCATGGCAGTACTAGGGGGCGGGTCCTACAATGAGCAGTTCTTC. Translating it yields CASMAVLGGGSYNEQFF.

The V and J genes are TRBV5-4 and TRBJ2-2; D is possibly TRBD1 (6 bases). This CDR3 has 15 amino acids. Germline V CDR1 and CDR2: SGHNT, YYREEE (reference sequence). With 4 bases removed from V and 1 base from J, the gap between germline ends came to 11 bases. DNA for the CDR3: TGTGCCAGCAGCAATTACAGGGTGAACACCGGGGAGCTGTTTTTT. It is translated as CASSNYRVNTGELFF.

The chain joins TRBV5-1 to TRBJ2-2; tentatively, D is TRBD1 (5 bases). CDR3 size: 12 residues. Germline-derived CDR1 and CDR2 are SGHRS and YFSETQ. With 0 bases removed from V and 10 bases from J, the gap between germline ends came to 7 bases. CDR3 protein: CASSLVGEELFF. The CDR3 coding sequence is TGCGCCAGCAGCTTGGTAGGGGAGGAGCTGTTTTTT.

The chain recombines TRBV29-1 with TRBJ2-1; 8 bases match TRBD1. This CDR3 is built from 14 residues. J gave up 6 bases and V 6 bases, and 10 bases lay outside the gene matches. The germline CDR1 and CDR2 sequences are SQVTM and ANQGSEA. This CDR3 reads CSVVDREIGNEQFF. DNA of the CDR3: TGCAGCGTCGTGGACAGGGAAATAGGCAATGAGCAGTTCTTC.

V gene TRBV27 combines with J gene TRBJ1-2, with 7 bases matching TRBD1. Trimming cost V 5 bases and J 4 bases; bases outside gene matches: 4. Germline lookup yields CDR1 MNHEY and CDR2 SMNVEV (reference sequence). The CDR3 spans 13 residues. CDR3 DNA: TGTGCCAGCAGTCCGGACAGGCTCTATGGCTACACCTTC. It specifies CASSPDRLYGYTF.

CDR3 amino acids: CASSPWQGTEAFF. CDR3 in DNA: TGTGCCAGCAGCCCGTGGCAGGGGACTGAAGCTTTCTTT. The V call is TRBV9, the J call TRBJ1-1; a possible D gene is TRBD1 (6 bases). The germline V gene encodes CDR1 SGDLS and CDR2 YYNGEE. This CDR3 is 13 amino acids long. The V end was cut by 4 bases, the J end by 5 bases, with 12 bases between.